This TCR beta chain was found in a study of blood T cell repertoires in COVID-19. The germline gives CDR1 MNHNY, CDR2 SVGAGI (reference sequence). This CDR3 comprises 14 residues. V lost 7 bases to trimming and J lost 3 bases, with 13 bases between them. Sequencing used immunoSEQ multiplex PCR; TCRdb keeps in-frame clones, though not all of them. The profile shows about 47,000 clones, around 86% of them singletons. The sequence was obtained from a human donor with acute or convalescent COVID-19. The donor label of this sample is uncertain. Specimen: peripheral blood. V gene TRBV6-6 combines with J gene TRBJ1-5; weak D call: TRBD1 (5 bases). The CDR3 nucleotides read TGTGCCAGCACCGTAGACAGCTTCAATCAGCCCCAGCATTTT. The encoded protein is CASTVDSFNQPQHF.